Below, 32 T cell receptor beta chains from the same sample are listed, as sequenced in a study of cytotoxic CD8 clonotypes in ibrutinib-treated CLL. Sequencing was performed with immunoSEQ multiplex PCR; in TCRdb, only in-frame clones are kept and a portion is missing. The sample includes over 120,000 clones, 79% of them seen just once. Material: PBMCs, obtained after 12 months of ibrutinib treatment. All receptors derive from a human donor with chronic lymphocytic leukemia.

The rearrangement uses TRBV5-4 and TRBJ2-2; the D is unclear. Per germline, CDR1 SGHNT and CDR2 YYREEE (reference sequence). The V and J ends lost 4 bases and 5 bases respectively, with 12 bases between them. The CDR3 extends over 14 amino acids. The chain's CDR3 is CASSRKDATGELFF. CDR3 in DNA: TGTGCCAGCAGCAGGAAGGACGCGACCGGGGAGCTGTTTTTT.

V gene TRBV2 combines with J gene TRBJ2-5; no clear D. Between the trimmed V and J ends, which lost 2 bases and 1 base, there was a span of 11 bases. Germline CDR1 is SNHLY and CDR2 is FYNNEI. The CDR3 covers 15 residues. This chain's CDR3 is CASSERQRPQETQYF. DNA of the CDR3: TGTGCCAGCAGTGAAAGGCAGAGGCCCCAAGAGACCCAGTACTTC.

This clone occurred many times. The chain couples TRBV28 to TRBJ1-1; D call uncertain. Germline V CDR1 and CDR2: MDHEN, SYDVKM. The CDR3 length is 15 residues. Trimming left V 0 bases short and J 1 base short, with 9 bases between. The CDR3 sequence: CASSLWSARNTEAFF. The DNA of the CDR3 is TGTGCCAGCAGTTTATGGAGTGCGAGGAACACTGAAGCTTTCTTT.

In DNA form, the CDR3 reads TGTGCCTGGAGTGTACTTCGACTTATCGCGAACACCGGGGAGCTGTTTTTT. This sequence encodes CAWSVLRLIANTGELFF. The chain couples TRBV30 to TRBJ2-2; unclear D gene. Trimming cost V 0 bases and J 0 bases, with 14 bases left between them. Germline CDR1 is GTSNPN and CDR2 is SVGIG (reference sequence). This CDR3 contains 17 residues.

This chain connects TRBV15 to TRBJ2-7, with D hard to call. V lost 6 bases, J lost 5 bases, and 17 bases lay in between. The germline CDR1 and CDR2 sequences are LNHNV and YYDKDF (reference sequence). This CDR3 comprises 14 residues. For the CDR3, the DNA is TGTGCCACCAGTTCCAATCCTTCGACCCACGAGCAGTACTTC. This translates into CATSSNPSTHEQYF.

This chain uses TRBV6-5 with TRBJ2-7; 12 nucleotides match TRBD2. Trimming removed 6 bases from V and 5 bases from J; junction bases left unmatched: 8. The germline gives CDR1 MNHEY, CDR2 SVGAGI. The CDR3 has 15 residues. This CDR3 reads CASRPLLAGGNEQYF. The DNA for the CDR3 is TGTGCCAGCAGACCACTACTAGCGGGAGGCAACGAGCAGTACTTC.

This chain joins TRBV11-2 and TRBJ2-7; D is undetermined. Trimming left V 5 bases short and J 2 bases short, with 13 bases between. CDR3 length: 14 residues. The V gene's germline CDR1 is SGHAT and CDR2 FQNNGV. CDR3 bases: TGTGCCAGCAGCCCCCGCGCAGGCCCCTACGAGCAGTACTTC. It translates to CASSPRAGPYEQYF.

This clone occurred a few times. The genes are TRBV28 and TRBJ1-5; no clear D gene. The germline gives CDR1 MDHEN, CDR2 SYDVKM. Trimming left V 7 bases short and J 5 bases short, with 15 bases between. The length of the CDR3 is 14 residues. CDR3 in amino acids: CASNYPETDQPQHF. The DNA of the CDR3 is TGTGCCAGCAACTACCCCGAAACCGATCAGCCCCAGCATTTT.

The chain joins TRBV18 to TRBJ2-5; D remains unclear. The CDR3 spans 14 residues. Germline lookup yields CDR1 KGHSH and CDR2 LQKENI. Trimming stripped 0 bases from V and 2 bases from J, with 7 bases between. DNA of the CDR3: TGTGCCAGCTCACCACCGGGGTTACAAGAGACCCAGTACTTC. The encoded protein is CASSPPGLQETQYF.

V gene TRBV10-1 combines with J gene TRBJ2-2; D call uncertain. V lost 6 bases, J lost 1 base, and 12 bases lay in between. Germline values: CDR1 WNHNN, CDR2 SYGVQD (reference sequence). The CDR3 extends over 15 amino acids. DNA for the CDR3: TGCGCCAGCAGCCCAGACCTTCTGAACACCGGGGAGCTGTTTTTT. Its translation is CASSPDLLNTGELFF.

With regard to this clone: This specimen includes other DNA sequences encoding the same CDR3. V gene TRBV10-3 combines with J gene TRBJ2-1; D gene unclear. Germline V gene lookup returns CDR1 ENHRY and CDR2 SYGVKD. The CDR3 consists of 11 residues. V dropped 4 bases and J dropped 6 bases, with 4 bases sitting between them. CDR3 protein: CAISAGNEQFF. CDR3 nucleotides: TGTGCCATCAGTGCCGGCAATGAGCAGTTCTTC.

V and J are TRBV5-4 and TRBJ1-1, with 8 bases that match TRBD1. This CDR3 has 13 residues. The J segment lost 6 bases and the V segment lost 1 base, leaving 2 bases of the junction unmatched. Germline assignment: CDR1 SGHNT and CDR2 YYREEE (reference sequence). The chain's CDR3 is CASSLLQGAEAFF. The CDR3 DNA sequence: TGTGCCAGCAGCTTGTTACAGGGGGCTGAAGCTTTCTTT. Supplemented by reference TRBV5-4 and TRBJ1-1, the full variable domain reads ETGVTQSPTHLIKTRGQQVTLRCSSQSGHNTVSWYQQALGQGPQFIFQYYREEENGRGNFPPRFSGLQFPNYSSELNVNALELDDSALYLCASSLLQGAEAFFGQGTRLTVV.

The chain carries TRBV5-4 and TRBJ1-2; 7 nucleotides align to TRBD1. After removal of 4 bases from V and 0 bases from J, the junction contained 15 bases not matched to a gene. CDR1 and CDR2 (germline): SGHNT, YYREEE (reference sequence). This CDR3 is built from 18 residues. As DNA, the CDR3 is TGTGCCAGCAGCCCCGGGTGGAGCAGGGGGGGTCCTAACTATGGCTACACCTTC. It encodes CASSPGWSRGGPNYGYTF. Drawing the rest from reference TRBV5-4 and TRBJ1-2, the complete variable domain is ETGVTQSPTHLIKTRGQQVTLRCSSQSGHNTVSWYQQALGQGPQFIFQYYREEENGRGNFPPRFSGLQFPNYSSELNVNALELDDSALYLCASSPGWSRGGPNYGYTFGSGTRLTVV.

This clone showed up just a few times. The V gene is TRBV2, the J gene TRBJ2-7; 16 bases agree with TRBD2. Germline V gene data show CDR1 as SNHLY and CDR2 as FYNNEI. The CDR3 spans 18 residues. The V segment lost 6 bases and the J segment 0 bases; nucleotides outside the gene matches: 8. Written as DNA, the CDR3 is TGTGCCAGCAGATCTCCGGGACTAGCGGGAGGGAGCTCCTACGAGCAGTACTTC. Its protein product is CASRSPGLAGGSSYEQYF.

J is TRBJ1-4 and V is TRBV7-2; no clear D gene. Germline V gene lookup returns CDR1 SGHTA and CDR2 FQGNSA. Trimming left V 4 bases short and J 7 bases short, with 13 bases between. The CDR3 is 14 amino acids. The CDR3 spells CASSSRGLTEKLFF. DNA of the CDR3: TGTGCCAGCAGCTCACGAGGCTTGACTGAAAAACTGTTTTTT.

This chain connects TRBV4-1 to TRBJ2-2; the D call may be TRBD1 or TRBD2 (5 bases each). CDR1 and CDR2 from the germline V gene are MGHRA and YSYEKL. V gave up 0 bases and J gave up 6 bases, with 17 bases separating them. The CDR3 is 17 residues long. CDR3 in amino acids: CASSQEAGAAGAGELFF. Here the CDR3 DNA reads TGCGCCAGCAGCCAAGAGGCTGGGGCAGCCGGGGCCGGGGAGCTGTTTTTT.

CDR3 sequence reads: CASSLVTAGNTIYF. CDR3 nucleotide sequence: TGTGCCAGCAGCTTAGTTACAGCCGGGAACACCATATATTTT. The V call is TRBV7-9, the J call TRBJ1-3; D gene uncertain. Trimming left V 1 base short and J 7 bases short, with 11 bases between. The germline CDR1 and CDR2 sequences are SEHNR and FQNEAQ (reference sequence). This CDR3 contains 14 residues.

The rearrangement links TRBV25-1 to TRBJ2-1; maybe TRBD2 (5 bases). This CDR3 has 13 amino acids. From germline, CDR1 is MGHDK and CDR2 SYGVNS. V was shortened by 6 bases and J by 3 bases, with 9 bases between the two germline ends. Here the CDR3 DNA reads TGTGCCAGCAGAAGAGAGGGCTACAATGAGCAGTTCTTC. Protein sequence: CASRREGYNEQFF.

Here the CDR3 reads CASSQVAGWREKLFF. CDR3 DNA: TGCGCCAGCAGCCAGGTCGCAGGGTGGAGGGAAAAACTGTTTTTT. The chain has TRBV4-3 and TRBJ1-4; a possible D gene is TRBD1 (5 bases). Germline V CDR1 and CDR2: LGHNA, YSLEER. V was clipped by 3 bases and J by 8 bases, with 16 bases between them. This CDR3 has 15 amino acids.

The chain carries TRBV18 and TRBJ2-1; 8 positions match TRBD2. The CDR3 has 17 amino acids. Germline CDR1 reads KGHSH; CDR2 reads LQKENI. The junction had 13 bases not matched to a gene; V was cut back by 3 bases and J by 6 bases. CDR3 nucleotide sequence: TGTGCCAGCTCACCTCAATCTGGCGGGAGGAAACCCAATGAGCAGTTCTTC. Its protein product is CASSPQSGGRKPNEQFF. Full variable domain (remainder filled in from reference TRBV18 and TRBJ2-1): NAGVMQNPRHLVRRRGQEARLRCSPMKGHSHVYWYRQLPEEGLKFMVYLQKENIIDESGMPKERFSAEFPKEGPSILRIQQVVRGDSAAYFCASSPQSGGRKPNEQFFGPGTRLTVL.

This clone has only one observation. The rearrangement uses TRBV5-4 and TRBJ2-7; 7 positions match TRBD2. V gave up 5 bases and J gave up 2 bases; unmatched junction bases: 10. CDR1 is SGHNT, CDR2 YYREEE, per germline (reference sequence). CDR3 size: 15 residues. The CDR3 DNA follows: TGTGCCAGCAGTTCTGGCGGGAGAGATCCCTACGAGCAGTACTTC. This encodes CASSSGGRDPYEQYF.

This rearrangement joins TRBV28 to TRBJ2-1; 7 nucleotides agree with TRBD2. The V gene end was trimmed by 6 bases and the J gene end by 0 bases; junction bases not matched to a gene: 5. CDR3 length: 15 amino acids. Per the germline V gene, CDR1 is MDHEN and CDR2 is SYDVKM. This chain's CDR3 is CASRRSGPSYNEQFF. The DNA for the CDR3 is TGTGCCAGCAGGCGTAGCGGGCCCTCCTACAATGAGCAGTTCTTC. Full variable domain (missing parts from reference TRBV28 and TRBJ2-1): DVKVTQSSRYLVKRTGEKVFLECVQDMDHENMFWYRQDPGLGLRLIYFSYDVKMKEKGDIPEGYSVSREKKERFSLILESASTNQTSMYLCASRRSGPSYNEQFFGPGTRLTVL.

This chain connects TRBV5-1 to TRBJ2-2, with D perhaps matching TRBD1 (6 bases). This CDR3 contains 15 residues. Trimming took off 4 bases at V and 4 bases at J, with 14 bases between the two ends. The germline gives CDR1 SGHRS, CDR2 YFSETQ. CDR3 in DNA: TGCGCCAGCAGCACGCAAACAGGGTTCACCGGGGAGCTGTTTTTT. It codes for CASSTQTGFTGELFF.

Here the CDR3 reads CASGYSGGSNNEQFF. CDR3 coding DNA: TGTGCCAGCGGGTATAGCGGGGGGTCTAACAATGAGCAGTTCTTC. This chain joins TRBV7-9 and TRBJ2-1, with TRBD2 matching 10 bases. There are 15 residues in the CDR3. Germline CDR1 reads SEHNR; CDR2 reads FQNEAQ (reference sequence). V lost 8 bases to trimming and J lost 5 bases; unmatched junction nucleotides: 9. The full variable domain, completed using reference TRBV7-9 and TRBJ2-1, is DTGVSQNPRHKITKRGQNVTFRCDPISEHNRLYWYRQTLGQGPEFLTYFQNEAQLEKSRLLSDRFSAERPKGSFSTLEIQRTEQGDSAMYLCASGYSGGSNNEQFFGPGTRLTVL.

The chain couples TRBV18 to TRBJ1-1, with 8 bases matching TRBD1. Germline CDR1 is KGHSH and CDR2 is LQKENI. V lost 6 bases to trimming and J lost 4 bases; unmatched junction nucleotides: 7. The CDR3 extends over 14 amino acids. The CDR3 sequence is CASSTGAAATEAFF. The CDR3 region has the DNA TGTGCCAGCTCGACAGGGGCGGCGGCCACTGAAGCTTTCTTT.

The rearrangement links TRBV30 to TRBJ1-1; D gene unclear. The germline V gene has CDR1 GTSNPN and CDR2 SVGIG (reference sequence). Trimming removed 5 bases from V and 1 base from J, with 11 bases in between. The CDR3 has 13 residues. The CDR3 reads CAWAGQKNTEAFF. The CDR3 DNA is TGTGCCTGGGCCGGTCAGAAGAACACTGAAGCTTTCTTT.

This clone has only a few counts. The chain combines TRBV9 with TRBJ1-2; 7 bases line up with TRBD1. CDR1 and CDR2 from the germline V gene are SGDLS and YYNGEE. The CDR3 contains 14 residues. V gave up 3 bases and J gave up 2 bases; unmatched junction bases: 4. CDR3 sequence reads: CASSAQGQNYGYTF. DNA for the CDR3: TGTGCCAGCAGCGCCCAGGGACAGAACTATGGCTACACCTTC.

This rearrangement joins TRBV28 to TRBJ2-7; D is unresolved. From germline, CDR1 is MDHEN and CDR2 SYDVKM. This CDR3 contains 13 residues. Between the trimmed V and J ends, which lost 4 bases and 0 bases, there was a span of 7 bases. CDR3 coding DNA: TGTGCCAGCAGTTGGACGGTCTCCTACGAGCAGTACTTC. Its protein is CASSWTVSYEQYF. Full variable domain (outside the CDR3, taken from reference TRBV28 and TRBJ2-7): DVKVTQSSRYLVKRTGEKVFLECVQDMDHENMFWYRQDPGLGLRLIYFSYDVKMKEKGDIPEGYSVSREKKERFSLILESASTNQTSMYLCASSWTVSYEQYFGPGTRLTVT.

The chain recombines TRBV7-8 with TRBJ2-7; tentatively, D is TRBD1 or TRBD2 (5 bases each). Per germline, CDR1 SGHVS and CDR2 FQNEAQ. The V and J ends lost 5 bases and 0 bases respectively, with 17 bases between them. The CDR3 extends over 16 amino acids. CDR3 in DNA: TGTGCCAGCAGCGTTAGATTGAGGGACGGCTCCTACGAGCAGTACTTC. Its translation: CASSVRLRDGSYEQYF.

The V and J genes are TRBV9 and TRBJ2-5; 8 bases are a match to TRBD2. CDR3 length equals 12 residues. V lost 4 bases, J lost 9 bases, and 5 bases stayed unmatched. Looked up from germline, CDR1 is SGDLS and CDR2 is YYNGEE. CDR3 region: CASSLREGAQYF. The DNA for the CDR3 is TGTGCCAGCAGCCTTCGGGAGGGAGCCCAGTACTTC.

In this sample, this clone turned up once. The chain joins TRBV19 to TRBJ2-7; D uncertain. Trimming removed 0 bases from V and 0 bases from J, with 9 bases in between. Per germline, CDR1 LNHDA and CDR2 SQIVND (reference sequence). CDR3 size: 15 residues. The CDR3 coding sequence is TGTGCCAGTAGTATAGATCCCGGTAGCTCCTACGAGCAGTACTTC. It codes for CASSIDPGSSYEQYF.

In this sample, this clone turned up a few times. The chain employs TRBV18 and TRBJ2-5; D gene uncertain. V lost 2 bases and J lost 5, with 6 bases in between. The V gene's germline CDR1 is KGHSH and CDR2 LQKENI. The CDR3 has 12 residues. The CDR3 protein is CASSPASETQYF. In DNA, the CDR3 is TGTGCCAGCTCACCAGCTTCCGAGACCCAGTACTTC.